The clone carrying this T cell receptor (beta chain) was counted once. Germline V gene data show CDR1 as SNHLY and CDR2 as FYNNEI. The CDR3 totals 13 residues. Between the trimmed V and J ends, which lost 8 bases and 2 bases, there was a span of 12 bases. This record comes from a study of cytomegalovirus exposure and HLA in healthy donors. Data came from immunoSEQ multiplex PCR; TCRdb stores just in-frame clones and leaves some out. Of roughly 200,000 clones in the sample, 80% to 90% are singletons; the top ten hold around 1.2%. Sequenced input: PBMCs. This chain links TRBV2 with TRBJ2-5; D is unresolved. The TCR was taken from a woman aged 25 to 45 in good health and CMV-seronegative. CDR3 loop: CASQVLGQETQYF. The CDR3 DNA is TGTGCCAGCCAAGTGCTAGGTCAAGAGACCCAGTACTTC.